This T cell receptor beta chain came from a study of cytomegalovirus exposure and HLA in healthy donors. Concerning this clone itself: Its matching antigen is unknown.

Study conclusions and caveats: It was reported that TCR beta sequences correctly inferred the HLA-A and HLA-B alleles for most subjects. In a later analysis, the majority of CMV-associated beta chains seemingly showed HLA restriction.

Primers: 60 Vbeta forward and 13 Jbeta reverse. This table comes from immunoSEQ multiplex PCR, and its TCRdb copy is limited to in-frame clones, with some not included. In the table there are over 130,000 clones, around 75% of which are singletons. The J segment lost 4 bases and the V segment lost 3 bases, leaving 2 bases of the junction unmatched. This CDR3 contains 15 residues. The germline V gene has CDR1 SEHNR and CDR2 FQNEAQ (reference sequence). The receptor was derived from a woman aged 25 to 45 in good health and CMV-seronegative. The sequencing sample was made of PBMCs. The rearrangement links TRBV7-9 to TRBJ2-2, with 10 bases aligning to TRBD1. DNA of the CDR3: TGTGCCAGCAGCTTTTGGACAGGGGGCACCGGGGAGCTGTTTTTT. This codes for CASSFWTGGTGELFF.